This TCR beta chain was recorded in a study of T cell responses to AZD1222 COVID-19 vaccine. Points from the study as a whole: None of the repertoires were sampled until the peak T cell response had passed. A reported finding is that nearly half of spike-specific TCRs target unmutated variant regions. Only six individuals given AZD1222 were seropositive at baseline.

TCRdb's table, derived via immunoSEQ multiplex PCR, lists solely in-frame clones and lacks some. The sample holds fewer than 120,000 clones, 80% to 90% seen once. The junction had 12 bases not matched to a gene; V was cut back by 8 bases and J by 2 bases. The CDR3 consists of 16 residues. Germline values: CDR1 WSHSY, CDR2 SAAADI. In the case of this clone: Its antigen remains unidentified.

Researchers grouped second doses given at about 4 or about 12 weeks into one pool. The sequences come from peripheral blood, collected 28 days after the second AZD1222 dose. This clonotype was obtained from an adult who received the AZD1222 COVID-19 vaccine. V usage is TRBV10-2 and J usage is TRBJ1-1, with 9 positions matching TRBD1. The CDR3 bases are TGCGCCAGCCTTACACAGGGGGCACGCGGCAACACTGAAGCTTTCTTT. This translates into CASLTQGARGNTEAFF.